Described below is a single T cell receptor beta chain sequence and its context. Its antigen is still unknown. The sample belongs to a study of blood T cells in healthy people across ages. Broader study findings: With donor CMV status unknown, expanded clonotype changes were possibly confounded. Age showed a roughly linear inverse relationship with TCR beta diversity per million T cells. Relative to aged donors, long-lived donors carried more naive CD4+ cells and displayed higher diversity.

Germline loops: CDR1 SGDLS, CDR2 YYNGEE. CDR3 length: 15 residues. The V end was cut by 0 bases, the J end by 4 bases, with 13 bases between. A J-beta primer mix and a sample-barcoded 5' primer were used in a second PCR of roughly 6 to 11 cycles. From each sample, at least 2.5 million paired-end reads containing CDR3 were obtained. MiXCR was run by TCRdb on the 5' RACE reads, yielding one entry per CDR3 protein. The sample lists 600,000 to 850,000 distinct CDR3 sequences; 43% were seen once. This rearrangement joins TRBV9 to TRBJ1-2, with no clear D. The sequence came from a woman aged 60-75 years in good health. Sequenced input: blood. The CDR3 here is CASSVEPGMGYGYTF. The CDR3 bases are TGTGCCAGCAGCGTAGAACCGGGTATGGGCTATGGCTACACCTTC.